One and the same sample provided the 24 T cell receptor beta chains below, sequenced in a study of T cell responses to AZD1222 COVID-19 vaccine. Clones were sequenced by immunoSEQ multiplex PCR, and TCRdb holds only the in-frame ones, with some missing. In the table there are tens of thousands of clones, approximately 90% of which are singletons. The material was peripheral blood, obtained on day 0 of AZD1222 vaccination. The receptors here all came from an adult in good health.

This chain connects TRBV30 to TRBJ2-7, with 8 bases matching TRBD2. The CDR3 runs 13 residues. The germline V gene encodes CDR1 GTSNPN and CDR2 SVGIG (reference sequence). Unmatched junction bases numbered 10, after V lost 5 bases and J lost 7 bases. Here the CDR3 DNA reads TGTGCCTGGCCCGGGAGGGCCCGGCAAGAGCAGTACTTC. Amino acid sequence: CAWPGRARQEQYF.

The V call is TRBV6-5, the J call TRBJ2-5, with a weak D call TRBD1 (6 bases). The germline V and J ends were trimmed by 2 bases and 6 bases, with 13 bases remaining between them. Looked up from germline, CDR1 is MNHEY and CDR2 is SVGAGI. CDR3 size: 14 residues. For the CDR3, the DNA is TGTGCCAGCAGTTACGAAGGGGGTGGGAAGACCCAGTACTTC. It is translated as CASSYEGGGKTQYF.

The chain is built from TRBV23-1 and TRBJ1-4, with D perhaps matching TRBD1 (5 bases). TRBV23-1 is an open reading frame whose function is uncertain. This CDR3 is 16 amino acids long. Trimming removed 4 bases at V and 8 bases at J, with 20 bases between. The CDR3 reads CASSPIGEIGGEKLFF. DNA of the CDR3: TGCGCCAGCAGTCCCATCGGGGAGATCGGGGGGGAAAAACTGTTTTTT.

V and J are TRBV19 and TRBJ1-2; D perhaps matches TRBD1 (6 bases). The CDR3 runs 17 residues. Germline loops: CDR1 LNHDA, CDR2 SQIVND (reference sequence). Deletions cut 5 bases from V and 8 bases from J, with 27 bases between. CDR3 region: CASSARDIGKTLWGYTF. CDR3 DNA sequence: TGTGCCAGTAGTGCCCGGGACATCGGCAAAACCCTTTGGGGCTACACCTTC.

The V and J genes are TRBV10-3 and TRBJ2-3, with TRBD2 matching 10 bases. CDR3 size: 15 residues. Germline assignment: CDR1 ENHRY and CDR2 SYGVKD. Germline trimming cut 5 bases from V and 4 bases from J; bases unmatched to any gene: 6. CDR3 residues: CAISPAGGPADTQYF. The CDR3 bases are TGTGCCATCAGTCCAGCGGGAGGGCCTGCAGATACGCAGTATTTT.

J is TRBJ2-1 and V is TRBV6-4; no definite D call. From germline, CDR1 is MRHNA and CDR2 SNTAGT. The CDR3 contains 13 residues. The ends were cut back, 2 bases at V and 0 bases at J, with 2 bases in the middle. Here the CDR3 reads CASSDSSYNEQFF. DNA of the CDR3: TGTGCCAGCAGTGACAGCTCCTACAATGAGCAGTTCTTC.

This chain connects TRBV5-1 to TRBJ1-2, with unresolved D. Germline V gene data show CDR1 as SGHRS and CDR2 as YFSETQ. CDR3 length: 14 amino acids. V gave up 7 bases and J gave up 6 bases, with 19 bases separating them. For the CDR3, the DNA is TGCGCCAGCGGAACCCGCGCGGGGTTGGATGGCTACACCTTC. Residues: CASGTRAGLDGYTF.

This clone showed up just a few times. The chain joins TRBV28 to TRBJ1-3, with D possibly TRBD1 on 5 matching bases. Deletions cut 4 bases from V and 1 base from J, with 14 bases between. The CDR3 sequence is 16 residues long. Germline V gene lookup returns CDR1 MDHEN and CDR2 SYDVKM. The CDR3 region is CASSWGLRNSGNTIYF. The CDR3 DNA follows: TGTGCCAGCAGTTGGGGGTTGCGGAATTCTGGAAACACCATATATTTT.

V and J are TRBV28 and TRBJ2-6; no clear D. Trimming took off 2 bases at V and 0 bases at J, with 2 bases between the two ends. The CDR3 has 14 amino acids. The germline CDR1 and CDR2 sequences are MDHEN and SYDVKM. The CDR3 is CASSLPSGANVLTF. The CDR3 DNA reads TGTGCCAGCAGTTTACCCTCTGGGGCCAACGTCCTGACTTTC.

This chain connects TRBV5-4 to TRBJ2-1, with 11 bases lining up with TRBD2. V was pared by 4 bases and J by 8 bases, with 8 bases of the junction left unmatched. CDR1 SGHNT and CDR2 YYREEE come from the germline V gene (reference sequence). The CDR3 extends over 15 amino acids. CDR3 protein: CASSPGTSGADEQFF. CDR3 nucleotides: TGTGCCAGCAGCCCCGGGACTAGCGGAGCGGATGAGCAGTTCTTC.

The CDR3 sequence is CASIPKVRDTEAFF. The CDR3 DNA is TGTGCCAGCATCCCCAAGGTGAGGGACACTGAAGCTTTCTTT. The V gene is TRBV2, the J gene TRBJ1-1; D unclear. The CDR3 contains 14 residues. Germline V gene sequence: CDR1 SNHLY, CDR2 FYNNEI. Trimming removed 7 bases at V and 3 bases at J, with 15 bases between.

As regards this clone: The same CDR3 can be traced to other DNA sequences in this sample. The chain has TRBV5-8 and TRBJ2-7; D possibly uses TRBD1 or TRBD2 (5 bases each). CDR1 and CDR2 from the germline V gene are SGHTS and YDEGEE. The CDR3 is made up of 13 amino acids. V gave up 4 bases and J gave up 0 bases, with 8 bases separating them. CDR3 bases: TGTGCCAGCAGCCGGGGCCCCTCCTACGAGCAGTACTTC. Amino acids: CASSRGPSYEQYF. Supplemented by reference TRBV5-8 and TRBJ2-7, the full variable domain reads EAGVTQSPTHLIKTRGQQATLRCSPISGHTSVYWYQQALGLGLQFLLWYDEGEERNRGNFPPRFSGRQFPNYSSELNVNALELEDSALYLCASSRGPSYEQYFGPGTRLTVT.

V is TRBV6-6 and J is TRBJ2-7, with D uncertain. Germline CDR1 is MNHNY and CDR2 is SVGAGI (reference sequence). The CDR3 extends over 14 amino acids. V lost 0 bases and J lost 7, with 13 bases in between. The CDR3 bases are TGTGCCAGCAGTTACTCGAGCCCCTACTCGGAGCAGTACTTC. This sequence encodes CASSYSSPYSEQYF.

J is TRBJ2-5 and V is TRBV29-1; TRBD1 matches at 8 bases. Per germline, CDR1 SQVTM and CDR2 ANQGSEA. The length of the CDR3 is 13 residues. V dropped 4 bases and J dropped 4; count of bases not matched to a gene: 5. The CDR3 spells CSVVGTGGETQYF. The DNA of the CDR3 is TGCAGCGTTGTGGGGACAGGCGGAGAGACCCAGTACTTC.

The rearrangement joins TRBV29-1 to TRBJ2-5, with 7 bases that match TRBD1. V trimming: 6 bases; J trimming: 4 bases; junction bases outside the gene matches: 8. Germline values: CDR1 SQVTM, CDR2 ANQGSEA. CDR3 length: 13 amino acids. DNA of the CDR3: TGCAGCGTCGAAACAGGGGTATCAGAGACCCAGTACTTC. It codes for CSVETGVSETQYF.

This chain connects TRBV29-1 to TRBJ1-4; D possibly corresponds to TRBD1 (5 bases). Trimming left V 5 bases short and J 8 bases short, with 9 bases between. The CDR3 loop spans 11 amino acids. Germline V lookup: CDR1 SQVTM, CDR2 ANQGSEA. The CDR3 nucleotides are TGCAGCGTTCCCGGACAAGAAAAACTGTTTTTT. Its protein product is CSVPGQEKLFF.

This chain connects TRBV28 to TRBJ1-2; the D is unclear. V was clipped by 4 bases and J by 8 bases, with 20 bases between them. Germline V lookup: CDR1 MDHEN, CDR2 SYDVKM. This CDR3 contains 15 residues. CDR3 amino acids: CASSSRVEGNGGYTF. CDR3 nucleotide sequence: TGTGCCAGCAGTTCGAGGGTCGAGGGAAATGGCGGCTACACCTTC.

The chain is built from TRBV2 and TRBJ1-1; 10 nucleotides match TRBD1. The CDR3 has 18 amino acids. J was trimmed by 4 bases and V by 1 base; bases with no gene match: 12. The germline V gene encodes CDR1 SNHLY and CDR2 FYNNEI. The CDR3 here is CASSEEGTGVFMGTEAFF. In DNA form, the CDR3 reads TGTGCCAGCAGTGAAGAAGGGACAGGGGTTTTTATGGGCACTGAAGCTTTCTTT.

For the CDR3, the DNA is TGTGCCAGCAGTTTTTCGGACAGGCCGGGGGCCCTCCACTTT. This sequence encodes CASSFSDRPGALHF. The chain combines TRBV28 with TRBJ1-6; 7 bases line up with TRBD1. V gave up 3 bases and J gave up 14 bases; unmatched junction bases: 10. Germline loops: CDR1 MDHEN, CDR2 SYDVKM. The CDR3 covers 14 residues.

This rearrangement joins TRBV2 to TRBJ1-2; possible D gene TRBD1, 6 bases. The CDR3 is 13 residues long. Trimming removed 6 bases from V and 3 bases from J, with 11 bases in between. CDR1 is SNHLY and CDR2 is FYNNEI in the germline V gene. CDR3 loop: CASRGGADYGYTF. The CDR3 DNA sequence: TGTGCCAGCAGGGGGGGGGCCGACTATGGCTACACCTTC.

This chain links TRBV5-1 with TRBJ2-1, with TRBD2 matching over 8 bases. The V and J ends lost 0 bases and 7 bases, in that order; junction bases with no gene match: 3. Germline-derived CDR1 and CDR2 are SGHRS and YFSETQ. This CDR3 is built from 14 residues. The CDR3 is CASSLEVAGNEQFF. CDR3 sequence (DNA): TGCGCCAGCAGCTTGGAGGTAGCGGGGAATGAGCAGTTCTTC.

The chain joins TRBV19 to TRBJ1-2, with 8 bases that match TRBD1. CDR3 length: 14 residues. Germline V CDR1 and CDR2: LNHDA, SQIVND (reference sequence). Trimming removed 8 bases from V and 4 bases from J; junction bases left unmatched: 9. The CDR3 spells CASWDRNLFYGYTF. The CDR3 coding sequence is TGTGCCAGTTGGGACAGGAATTTGTTCTATGGCTACACCTTC.

Notes on this clone: The sample has other DNA sequences that encode this CDR3 too. CDR3 loop: CASSPSTDTQYF. For the CDR3, the DNA is TGTGCCAGCTCACCAAGTACAGATACGCAGTATTTT. The V and J genes are TRBV18 and TRBJ2-3, with D unresolved. The CDR3 has 12 amino acids. The germline CDR1 and CDR2 sequences are KGHSH and LQKENI. Trimming shortened V by 2 bases and J by 3 bases, and 3 bases separated the two germline ends.

The rearrangement uses TRBV30 and TRBJ1-5; the D is unclear. Germline V gene sequence: CDR1 GTSNPN, CDR2 SVGIG (reference sequence). The CDR3 loop spans 13 amino acids. Trimming removed 2 bases from V and 1 base from J, with 6 bases in between. CDR3 bases: TGTGCCTGGAGTAGGTCAAGCAATCAGCCCCAGCATTTT. It specifies CAWSRSSNQPQHF.